One and the same sample provided the 22 T cell receptor beta chains below, sequenced in a study of blood T cell repertoires in COVID-19. Sequenced by immunoSEQ multiplex PCR; TCRdb stores in-frame clones only, minus some. The sample lists about 55,000 clones; over 75% were seen once. Material: peripheral blood. The receptors here all came from a human donor in a cohort sampled during active COVID-19.

For the CDR3, the DNA is TGTGCCAGCAGCTTCACAGGGGATGGCTCACCCCTCCACTTT. Protein sequence: CASSFTGDGSPLHF. The chain joins TRBV7-9 to TRBJ1-6; 7 nucleotides align to TRBD1. The CDR3 is 14 amino acids. In germline, CDR1 is SEHNR, CDR2 FQNEAQ (reference sequence). The junction had 6 bases not matched to a gene; V was cut back by 3 bases and J by 10 bases.

A few counts support this clone. The rearrangement uses TRBV4-1 and TRBJ2-7, with 13 nucleotides matching TRBD2. The germline CDR1 and CDR2 sequences are MGHRA and YSYEKL. J gave up 6 bases and V 2 bases, and 13 bases lay outside the gene matches. The CDR3 has 18 amino acids. The CDR3 DNA reads TGCGCCAGCAGCCAAACAGGACTAGCGGGAGCGAGATTCGGCGAGCAGTACTTC. It translates to CASSQTGLAGARFGEQYF.

To note about this clone: Other nucleotide sequences in the sample specify the same CDR3. The J gene is TRBJ2-3, the V gene TRBV29-1; the D gene is possibly TRBD2 (6 bases). Germline V CDR1 and CDR2: SQVTM, ANQGSEA. The CDR3 spans 14 residues. Trimming left V 7 bases short and J 0 bases short, with 14 bases between. The CDR3 DNA sequence: TGCAGCGCCACCAGCGGGCCCAGCACAGATACGCAGTATTTT. Its translation is CSATSGPSTDTQYF.

V gene TRBV7-8 combines with J gene TRBJ1-1; D is possibly TRBD1 (5 bases). The CDR3 has 13 amino acids. Germline V gene lookup returns CDR1 SGHVS and CDR2 FQNEAQ. V lost 2 bases and J lost 6, with 10 bases in between. The CDR3 here is CASSLQKGAEAFF. Here the CDR3 DNA reads TGTGCCAGCAGCTTACAAAAAGGGGCTGAAGCTTTCTTT.

The chain uses TRBV19 and TRBJ2-7, with D perhaps matching TRBD1 (5 bases). Germline CDR1 reads LNHDA; CDR2 reads SQIVND (reference sequence). Trimming pared 4 bases from V and 3 bases from J, leaving 10 bases between. The CDR3 runs 13 residues. CDR3 in DNA: TGTGCCAGTAGTACAGGGATCGGCTACGAGCAGTACTTC. Amino acid sequence: CASSTGIGYEQYF.

This sequence joins TRBV18 and TRBJ2-1; TRBD2 matches 11 bases. The J segment lost 8 bases and the V segment lost 4 bases, leaving 10 bases of the junction unmatched. The CDR3 spans 16 residues. Germline CDR1 KGHSH, CDR2 LQKENI. Written as DNA, the CDR3 is TGTGCCAGCTCACGATTAGCGGGAGGGCCGGTGGATGAGCAGTTCTTC. This translates into CASSRLAGGPVDEQFF.

In its sample, this clone was seen once. Here the CDR3 reads CAWGEQGAGKLFF. The CDR3 region has the DNA TGTGCCTGGGGCGAACAGGGGGCGGGAAAACTGTTTTTT. The rearrangement uses TRBV30 and TRBJ1-4; 9 bases are a match to TRBD1. CDR3 size: 13 residues. Trimming removed 5 bases from V and 10 bases from J; junction bases left unmatched: 8. Germline assignment: CDR1 GTSNPN and CDR2 SVGIG (reference sequence).

Regarding this clone: Germline is not matched at one junction end, which may reflect a read error. The chain employs TRBV27 and TRBJ2-1; tentative D call: TRBD2 (6 bases). The CDR3 length is 15 residues. In germline, CDR1 is MNHEY, CDR2 SMNVEV (reference sequence). This chain's CDR3 is CASSVSPGLYNEQFF. In nucleotides, the CDR3 is TGTGCCAGCAGTGTATCTCCGGGACTCTACAATGAGCAGTTCTTC.

The gene calls are TRBV14 and TRBJ2-5, with TRBD2 matching over 13 bases. The germline gives CDR1 SGHDN, CDR2 FVKESK. Unmatched junction bases numbered 4, after V lost 4 bases and J lost 5 bases. CDR3 length: 15 amino acids. The CDR3 reads CASSPGLAGEETQYF. In nucleotides, the CDR3 is TGTGCCAGCAGCCCCGGACTAGCGGGAGAGGAGACCCAGTACTTC. Looking up the rest from reference TRBV14 and TRBJ2-5 gives the full variable domain: EAGVTQFPSHSVIEKGQTVTLRCDPISGHDNLYWYRRVMGKEIKFLLHFVKESKQDESGMPNNRFLAERTGGTYSTLKVQPAELEDSGVYFCASSPGLAGEETQYFGPGTRLLVL.

V usage is TRBV7-2 and J usage is TRBJ2-6; weak D call: TRBD2 (5 bases). Per germline, CDR1 SGHTA and CDR2 FQGNSA. Trimming stripped 4 bases from V and 0 bases from J, with 19 bases between. The CDR3 covers 19 residues. The CDR3 spells CASSSSGRELVSGANVLTF. For the CDR3, the DNA is TGTGCCAGCAGCTCGTCCGGAAGGGAGCTCGTCTCTGGGGCCAACGTCCTGACTTTC. Based on the CDR3 plus reference TRBV7-2 and TRBJ2-6, the full variable domain is GAGVSQSPSNKVTEKGKDVELRCDPISGHTALYWYRQSLGQGLEFLIYFQGNSAPDKSGLPSDRFSAERTGGSVSTLTIQRTQQEDSAVYLCASSSSGRELVSGANVLTFGAGSRLTVL.

V and J are TRBV27 and TRBJ2-1, with D perhaps matching TRBD2 (7 bases). Trimming cost V 8 bases and J 2 bases, with 19 bases left between them. Germline V lookup: CDR1 MNHEY, CDR2 SMNVEV (reference sequence). The CDR3 consists of 16 residues. This CDR3 reads CASGMGGLITYNEQFF. CDR3 coding DNA: TGTGCCAGCGGAATGGGGGGGCTGATCACCTACAATGAGCAGTTCTTC.

CDR3 nucleotide sequence: TGCGCCAGCAGCTTGTCTTTAGCGGGAGCTATCGGGGCTAGGGGTGAGCAGTTCTTC. It specifies CASSLSLAGAIGARGEQFF. This rearrangement joins TRBV5-1 to TRBJ2-1, with 9 bases identical to TRBD2. Losses at the gene ends were 1 base for V and 9 bases for J; bases not matched to a gene: 20. The length of the CDR3 is 19 residues. Per germline, CDR1 SGHRS and CDR2 YFSETQ.

The chain joins TRBV30 to TRBJ1-1, with D possibly matching TRBD1 (6 bases). The germline CDR1 and CDR2 sequences are GTSNPN and SVGIG (reference sequence). The CDR3 spans 13 residues. Trimming left V 5 bases short and J 6 bases short, with 16 bases between. The CDR3 region has the DNA TGTGCCTGGGCGACAAGGGGGAGGGCTGAAGCTTTCTTT. It is translated as CAWATRGRAEAFF. The whole variable domain, filled in from reference TRBV30 and TRBJ1-1, reads SQTIHQWPATLVQPVGSPLSLECTVEGTSNPNLYWYRQAAGRGLQLLFYSVGIGQISSEVPQNLSASRPQDRQFILSSKKLLLSDSGFYLCAWATRGRAEAFFGQGTRLTVV.

V and J are TRBV11-2 and TRBJ2-7, with TRBD2 identical over 14 bases. The V segment lost 5 bases and the J segment 3 bases; nucleotides outside the gene matches: 6. Germline V gene lookup returns CDR1 SGHAT and CDR2 FQNNGV. This CDR3 is built from 16 residues. CDR3 sequence reads: CASSILGTSGSYEQYF. CDR3 DNA sequence: TGTGCCAGCAGCATACTGGGGACTAGCGGGAGCTACGAGCAGTACTTC.

V gene TRBV19 combines with J gene TRBJ2-7, with D perhaps TRBD1 (6 bases). The germline V and J ends were trimmed by 5 bases and 0 bases, with 14 bases remaining between them. Germline V gives CDR1 LNHDA, CDR2 SQIVND (reference sequence). The CDR3 has 15 amino acids. The CDR3 region is CASSASWDNSYEQYF. In DNA, the CDR3 is TGTGCCAGTAGTGCGAGTTGGGACAACTCCTACGAGCAGTACTTC.

This clone has a single count. V and J are TRBV6-2 or TRBV6-3 and TRBJ2-1, with D possibly TRBD2 on 6 matching bases. CDR3 length: 15 residues. Trimming removed 3 bases at V and 1 base at J, with 10 bases between. The germline CDR1 and CDR2 sequences are MNHEY and SVGEGT. CDR3 loop: CASSYRGKSYNEQFF. CDR3 nucleotides: TGTGCCAGCAGTTATCGGGGGAAATCCTACAATGAGCAGTTCTTC.

This rearrangement joins TRBV23-1 to TRBJ2-2; D possibly corresponds to TRBD1 (6 bases). TRBV23-1 has ORF status, its function being uncertain. V was trimmed by 3 bases and J by 1 base, leaving 9 bases between them. The CDR3 has 15 residues. This chain's CDR3 is CASSHPRGNTGELFF. CDR3 nucleotides: TGCGCCAGCAGTCATCCCAGGGGGAACACCGGGGAGCTGTTTTTT.

This clone was found once. J is TRBJ2-3 and V is TRBV6-2 or TRBV6-3; 8 nucleotides match TRBD2. The CDR3 runs 14 residues. Trimming took 1 base from V and 5 from J; bases not matched to a gene: 2. Germline V gene data show CDR1 as MNHEY and CDR2 as SVGEGT. The CDR3 is CASSYLLAGDTQYF. CDR3 coding DNA: TGTGCCAGCAGTTACTTGCTAGCGGGAGATACGCAGTATTTT.

The chain is built from TRBV7-9 and TRBJ2-2; 7 nucleotides line up with TRBD1. This CDR3 is 17 amino acids long. Per the germline V gene, CDR1 is SEHNR and CDR2 is FQNEAQ (reference sequence). V lost 5 bases, J lost 0 bases, and 9 bases stayed unmatched. CDR3 DNA: TGTGCCAGCAGCGAGGACAGGTCCCCTGCGAACACCGGGGAGCTGTTTTTT. It specifies CASSEDRSPANTGELFF.

The chain joins TRBV7-8 to TRBJ1-3; possibly TRBD1 for D (5 bases). This CDR3 has 15 residues. The ends were cut back, 6 bases at V and 0 bases at J, with 12 bases in the middle. Germline assignment: CDR1 SGHVS and CDR2 FQNEAQ. The DNA of the CDR3 is TGTGCCAGCAGTCCGGGGGGGGGCTCTGGAAACACCATATATTTT. Its translation is CASSPGGGSGNTIYF.

V usage is TRBV7-8 and J usage is TRBJ2-7, with D unresolved. V was trimmed by 4 bases and J by 3 bases, leaving 13 bases between them. CDR1 and CDR2 (germline): SGHVS, FQNEAQ. The CDR3 runs to 14 residues. The CDR3 coding sequence is TGTGCCAGCAGCTCCCGCGCTCAACTCTACGAGCAGTACTTC. This codes for CASSSRAQLYEQYF.

The chain joins TRBV30 to TRBJ1-5; TRBD1 is a possible D gene (5 bases). There are 15 residues in the CDR3. V was cut by 3 bases and J by 2 bases, with 14 bases left in between. The germline V gene encodes CDR1 GTSNPN and CDR2 SVGIG (reference sequence). CDR3 region: CAWSDQGRGNQPQHF. The CDR3 DNA sequence: TGTGCCTGGAGCGATCAGGGTCGGGGCAATCAGCCCCAGCATTTT.